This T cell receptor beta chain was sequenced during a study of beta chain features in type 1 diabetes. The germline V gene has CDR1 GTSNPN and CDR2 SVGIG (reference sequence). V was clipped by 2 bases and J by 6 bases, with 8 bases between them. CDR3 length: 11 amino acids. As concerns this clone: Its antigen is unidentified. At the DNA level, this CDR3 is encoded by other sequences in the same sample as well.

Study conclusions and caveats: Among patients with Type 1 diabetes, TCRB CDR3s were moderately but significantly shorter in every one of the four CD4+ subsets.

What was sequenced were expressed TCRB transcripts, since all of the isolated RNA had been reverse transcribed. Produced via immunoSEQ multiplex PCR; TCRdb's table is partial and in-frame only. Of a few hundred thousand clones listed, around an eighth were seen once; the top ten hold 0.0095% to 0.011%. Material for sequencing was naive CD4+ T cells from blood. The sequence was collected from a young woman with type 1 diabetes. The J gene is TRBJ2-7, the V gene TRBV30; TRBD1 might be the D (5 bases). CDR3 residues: CAWSPRGEQYF. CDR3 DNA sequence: TGTGCCTGGAGTCCTAGGGGCGAGCAGTACTTC.